The clone carrying this TCR beta chain was counted a single time. Germline values: CDR1 SNHLY, CDR2 FYNNEI. V lost 8 bases to trimming and J lost 9 bases; unmatched junction nucleotides: 8. The length of the CDR3 is 14 residues. Using immunoSEQ multiplex PCR, the repertoire was profiled, and TCRdb retains in-frame clones only, with some absent. This table holds roughly 6,700 clones, around 85% found once. The data originate from a study of immune evolution from preneoplasia to lung adenocarcinoma. The genes are TRBV2 and TRBJ2-1; TRBD2 matches 12 bases. Sequencing used FFPE invasive lung adenocarcinoma tissue. The receptor's source is a person between 55 and 69 years old with lung adenocarcinoma. This CDR3 is CASCYLAGGGEQFF. As DNA, the CDR3 is TGTGCCAGCTGTTATCTAGCGGGAGGGGGTGAGCAGTTCTTC.